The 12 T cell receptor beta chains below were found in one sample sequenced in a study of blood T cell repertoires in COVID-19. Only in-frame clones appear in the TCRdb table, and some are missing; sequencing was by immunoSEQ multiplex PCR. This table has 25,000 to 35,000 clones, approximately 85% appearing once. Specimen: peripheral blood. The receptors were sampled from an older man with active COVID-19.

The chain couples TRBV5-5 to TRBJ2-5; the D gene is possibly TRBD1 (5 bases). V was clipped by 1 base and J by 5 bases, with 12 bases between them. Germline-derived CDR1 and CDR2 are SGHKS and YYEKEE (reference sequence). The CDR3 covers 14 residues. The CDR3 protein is CASSLWQGEETQYF. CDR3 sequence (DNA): TGTGCCAGCAGCTTGTGGCAGGGTGAGGAGACCCAGTACTTC.

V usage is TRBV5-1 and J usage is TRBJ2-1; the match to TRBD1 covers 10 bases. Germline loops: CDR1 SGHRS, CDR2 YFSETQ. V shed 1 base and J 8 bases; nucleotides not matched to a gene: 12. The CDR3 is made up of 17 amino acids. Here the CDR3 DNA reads TGCGCCAGCAGCTTGTTCCCCGGGACAGGGGTTTTTTATGAGCAGTTCTTC. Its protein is CASSLFPGTGVFYEQFF.

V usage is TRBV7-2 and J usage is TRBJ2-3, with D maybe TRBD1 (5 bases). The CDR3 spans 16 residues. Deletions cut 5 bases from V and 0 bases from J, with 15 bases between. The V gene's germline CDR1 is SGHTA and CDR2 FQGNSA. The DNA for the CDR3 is TGTGCCAGCAGCACTTGGGGCAGACCCAGCACAGATACGCAGTATTTT. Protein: CASSTWGRPSTDTQYF.

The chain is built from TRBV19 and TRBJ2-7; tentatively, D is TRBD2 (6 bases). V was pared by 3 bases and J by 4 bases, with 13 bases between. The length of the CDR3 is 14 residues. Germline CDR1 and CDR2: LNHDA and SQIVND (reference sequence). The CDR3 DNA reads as TGTGCCAGTAGTATTTCGGCAGGGAGGTACGAGCAGTACTTC. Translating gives CASSISAGRYEQYF.

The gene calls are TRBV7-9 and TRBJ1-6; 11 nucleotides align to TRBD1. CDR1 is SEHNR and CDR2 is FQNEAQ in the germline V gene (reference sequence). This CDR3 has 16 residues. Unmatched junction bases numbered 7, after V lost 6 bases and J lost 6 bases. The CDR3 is CASSDLDRGLNSPLHF. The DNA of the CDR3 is TGTGCCAGCAGTGATTTGGACAGGGGGCTTAATTCACCCCTCCACTTT.

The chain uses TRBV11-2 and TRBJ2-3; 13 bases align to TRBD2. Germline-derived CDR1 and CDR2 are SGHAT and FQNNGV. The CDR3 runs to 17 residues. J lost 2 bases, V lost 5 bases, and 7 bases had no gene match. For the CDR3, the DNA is TGTGCCAGCAGCGCCGGGACTAGCGGGGAGAACACAGATACGCAGTATTTT. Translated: CASSAGTSGENTDTQYF.

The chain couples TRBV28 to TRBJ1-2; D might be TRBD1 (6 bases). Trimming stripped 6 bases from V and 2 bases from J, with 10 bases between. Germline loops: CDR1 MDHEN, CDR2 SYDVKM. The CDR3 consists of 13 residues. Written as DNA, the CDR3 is TGTGCCAGCAGGAACAGGGAAAACTATGGCTACACCTTC. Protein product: CASRNRENYGYTF.

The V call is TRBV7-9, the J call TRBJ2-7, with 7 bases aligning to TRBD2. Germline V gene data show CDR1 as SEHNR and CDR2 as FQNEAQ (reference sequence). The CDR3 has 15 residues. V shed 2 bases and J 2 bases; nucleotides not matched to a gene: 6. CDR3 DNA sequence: TGTGCCAGCAGCTTATCCAGCGGGGCCACCTACGAGCAGTACTTC. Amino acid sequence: CASSLSSGATYEQYF.

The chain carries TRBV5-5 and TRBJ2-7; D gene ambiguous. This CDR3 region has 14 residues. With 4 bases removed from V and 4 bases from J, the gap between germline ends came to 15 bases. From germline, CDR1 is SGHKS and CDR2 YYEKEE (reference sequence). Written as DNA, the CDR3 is TGTGCCAGCAGCGACGACACCGAACTTTACGAGCAGTACTTC. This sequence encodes CASSDDTELYEQYF. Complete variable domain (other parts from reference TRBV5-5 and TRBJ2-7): DAGVTQSPTHLIKTRGQQVTLRCSPISGHKSVSWYQQVLGQGPQFIFQYYEKEERGRGNFPDRFSARQFPNYSSELNVNALLLGDSALYLCASSDDTELYEQYFGPGTRLTVT.

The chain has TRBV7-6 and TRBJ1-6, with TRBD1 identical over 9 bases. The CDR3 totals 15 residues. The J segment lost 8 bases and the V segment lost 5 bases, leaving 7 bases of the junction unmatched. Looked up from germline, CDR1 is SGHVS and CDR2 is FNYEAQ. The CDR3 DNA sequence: TGTGCCAGCAGCCGCCAGGGACAGGGTGATTCACCCCTCCACTTT. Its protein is CASSRQGQGDSPLHF.

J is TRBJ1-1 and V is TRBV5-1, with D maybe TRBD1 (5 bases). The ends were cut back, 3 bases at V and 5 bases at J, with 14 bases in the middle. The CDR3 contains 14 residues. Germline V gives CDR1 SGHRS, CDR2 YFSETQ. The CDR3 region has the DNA TGCGCCAGCAGCTCCGGACTCGGGGGGACTGAAGCTTTCTTT. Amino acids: CASSSGLGGTEAFF.

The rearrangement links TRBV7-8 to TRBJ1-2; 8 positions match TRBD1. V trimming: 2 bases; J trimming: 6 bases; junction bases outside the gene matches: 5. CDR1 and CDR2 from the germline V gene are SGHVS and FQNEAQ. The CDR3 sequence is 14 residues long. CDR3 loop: CASSLRGQVDGYTF. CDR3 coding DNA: TGTGCCAGCAGCTTACGGGGACAGGTAGATGGCTACACCTTC.